This T cell receptor (beta chain) was documented in a study of blood T cell repertoires in COVID-19. Study-wide background: Researchers got acute and convalescent COVID-19 samples from the United States, Italy and Spain. T cells, B-cell-depleted T cells, or PBMCs supplied cDNA or gDNA.

In the original analysis: Amplification with reference gene primers provided the estimates of nucleated cell counts. Produced via immunoSEQ multiplex PCR; TCRdb's table is partial and in-frame only. The V and J calls and the clone size are those of that table, but D and trimming were determined from the DNA. The data contain about 130,000 clones, approximately 84% of them singletons. The CDR3 length is 16 residues. Trimming pared 3 bases from V and 8 bases from J, leaving 21 bases between. CDR1 is SGDLS, CDR2 YYNGEE, per germline. This rearrangement joins TRBV9 to TRBJ1-3; D gene unclear. This receptor was obtained from a woman aged 45-60 years who had recovered from COVID-19. Sequencing was carried out using peripheral blood. The CDR3: CASSANPPGNGDTIYF. The CDR3 nucleotides read TGTGCCAGCAGCGCAAATCCCCCGGGAAATGGGGACACCATATATTTT.